This T cell receptor (beta chain) was sequenced during a study of blood T cell repertoires in COVID-19. Method: immunoSEQ multiplex PCR; TCRdb's copy keeps in-frame clones and lacks some. The data contain over 150,000 clones, roughly nine tenths of them singletons. CDR3 length: 15 amino acids. V was pared by 1 base and J by 0 bases, with 1 base of the junction left unmatched. Germline CDR1 reads MGHRA; CDR2 reads YSYEKL. This receptor was obtained from a man between 45 and 60 years old with acute or convalescent COVID-19. The specimen was peripheral blood. The chain uses TRBV4-1 and TRBJ2-7; 9 positions agree with TRBD2. CDR3 sequence reads: CASSQGLADSYEQYF. CDR3 coding DNA: TGCGCCAGCAGCCAAGGACTAGCGGACTCCTACGAGCAGTACTTC.